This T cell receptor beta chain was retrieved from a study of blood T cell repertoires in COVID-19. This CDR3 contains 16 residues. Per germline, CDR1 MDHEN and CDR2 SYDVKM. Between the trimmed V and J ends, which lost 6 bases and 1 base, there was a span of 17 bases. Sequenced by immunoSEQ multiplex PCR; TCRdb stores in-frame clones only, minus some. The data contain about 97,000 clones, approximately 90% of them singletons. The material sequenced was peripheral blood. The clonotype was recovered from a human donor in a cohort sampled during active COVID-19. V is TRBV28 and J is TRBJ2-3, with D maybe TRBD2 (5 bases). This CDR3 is CASSPSGVVGTDTQYF. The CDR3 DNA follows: TGTGCCAGCAGCCCCTCCGGGGTCGTAGGCACAGATACGCAGTATTTT.